This TCR beta chain is from a study of T cell changes during pregnancy in multiple sclerosis. This clone is deemed medium-sized. V lost 0 bases and J lost 3, with 12 bases in between. The V gene's germline CDR1 is MRHNA and CDR2 SNTAGT. This CDR3 spans 16 amino acids. Assay used: immunoSEQ multiplex PCR; TCRdb lists only in-frame clones, some missing. The sample consists of approximately 23,000 clones, 75% to 90% of them appearing once. The sample was CD8+ T cells from peripheral blood mononuclear cells, taken in the first trimester of pregnancy. The TCR comes from a female donor with multiple sclerosis, enrolled in a pregnancy study. V gene TRBV6-4 combines with J gene TRBJ2-1, with D maybe TRBD2 (6 bases). This CDR3 is CASSDSSGSGYNEQFF. In nucleotides, the CDR3 is TGTGCCAGCAGTGACTCGAGCGGGTCGGGCTACAATGAGCAGTTCTTC.